The entry below describes one T cell receptor beta chain. Its antigen is still unknown. The sample is drawn from a study of T-cell memory formation after mild COVID-19. Sample barcodes and UMIs were carried by the TCR alpha and TCR beta cDNA libraries that 5'RACE generated with constant-segment primers. Each CDR3 protein is one row after TCRdb ran MiXCR on the 5' RACE reads. The sample shows 170,000 or so distinct CDR3 sequences, about 20% of them seen only once. V was trimmed by 1 base and J by 2 bases, leaving 2 bases between them. Germline-derived CDR1 and CDR2 are KGHDR and SFDVKD. The CDR3 loop spans 13 amino acids. Study results and limitations: Clones that contracted clustered mainly in CM and EM if CD4+ and in EMRA if CD8+. The study found balanced CD4/CD8 in clones contracting day 15 to 85 and a CD4+ lean in later expanders.

The chain uses TRBV24-1 and TRBJ2-4; D gene ambiguous. This TCR was recovered from an adult woman who had mild COVID-19 (a few samples of this study predate the infection). Cell type and time point are not known. Sample: PBMCs or a T cell subset sorted from them (not recorded which). The CDR3 is CATSDFTKNIQYF. The CDR3 nucleotides read TGTGCCACCAGTGATTTCACCAAAAACATTCAGTACTTC.